The 8 T cell receptor beta chains listed next were all sequenced from one sample in a study of cytomegalovirus exposure and HLA in healthy donors. This PCR relied on a set of 60 Vbeta primers and 13 Jbeta primers. Profiling relied on immunoSEQ multiplex PCR, and the TCRdb table lists in-frame clones only, not all of them. The sample has more than 90,000 clones, about 70% seen once. Sequencing was performed on PBMCs. The receptors shown here come from a man aged 25-40 years in good health and CMV-seropositive.

The CDR3 spells CASSSRQGASGNTIYF. For the CDR3, the DNA is TGTGCCAGCAGCTCCCGACAGGGGGCGTCCGGAAACACCATATATTTT. J is TRBJ1-3 and V is TRBV7-6, with 10 bases lining up with TRBD1. The germline V gene has CDR1 SGHVS and CDR2 FNYEAQ. V lost 4 bases and J lost 4; bases outside the gene matches: 7. The CDR3 consists of 16 residues.

The CDR3 loop is CASSSWSGGYEQYV. Here the CDR3 DNA reads TGTGCCAGCAGTTCGTGGAGTGGGGGCTACGAGCAGTACGTC. The rearrangement links TRBV28 to TRBJ2-7; D may correspond to TRBD1 or TRBD2 (5 bases each). CDR3 size: 14 residues. V was trimmed by 4 bases and J by 3 bases, leaving 13 bases between them. CDR1 and CDR2 from the germline V gene are MDHEN and SYDVKM.

This clone appeared once. The chain uses TRBV9 and TRBJ1-2; 8 bases line up with TRBD1. This CDR3 spans 13 amino acids. Germline V gene sequence: CDR1 SGDLS, CDR2 YYNGEE. V shed 5 bases and J 8 bases; nucleotides not matched to a gene: 8. The CDR3 region has the DNA TGTGCCAGCAGTTTGGTAGCAGGGGGCGGCTACACCTTC. Its translation is CASSLVAGGGYTF. The variable domain in full, completed from reference TRBV9 and TRBJ1-2, reads DSGVTQTPKHLITATGQRVTLRCSPRSGDLSVYWYQQSLDQGLQFLIQYYNGEERAKGNILERFSAQQFPDLHSELNLSSLELGDSALYFCASSLVAGGGYTFGSGTRLTVV.

This clone was observed once. The V call is TRBV20-1, the J call TRBJ2-5, with D possibly being TRBD1 (5 bases). Germline V gene data show CDR1 as DFQATT and CDR2 as SNEGSKA (reference sequence). This CDR3 contains 11 residues. The ends were cut back, 2 bases at V and 5 bases at J, with 6 bases in the middle. CDR3 amino acids: CSARPGETQYF. Here the CDR3 DNA reads TGCAGTGCTAGACCAGGGGAGACCCAGTACTTC.

Concerning this clone itself: The sample holds other DNA sequences that translate to the same CDR3. This chain connects TRBV9 to TRBJ1-1; no clear D. Germline loops: CDR1 SGDLS, CDR2 YYNGEE. The CDR3 spans 15 residues. Trimming shortened V by 1 base and J by 1 base, and 11 bases separated the two germline ends. Written as DNA, the CDR3 is TGTGCCAGCAGCGTACTGGACCGGGGGAACACTGAAGCTTTCTTT. Amino acids: CASSVLDRGNTEAFF.

V is TRBV6-4 and J is TRBJ1-2; tentatively, D is TRBD1 (6 bases). The CDR3 length is 15 residues. Germline V gives CDR1 MRHNA, CDR2 SNTAGT. The V gene lost 0 bases and the J gene lost 4 bases, with 12 bases spanning the gap. Written as DNA, the CDR3 is TGTGCCAGCAGTGACTCAACGAGGGGGGGCTATGGCTACACCTTC. Translation: CASSDSTRGGYGYTF.

This sequence joins TRBV9 and TRBJ2-3; 9 nucleotides agree with TRBD2. The length of the CDR3 is 16 residues. CDR1 SGDLS and CDR2 YYNGEE come from the germline V gene. The J segment lost 6 bases and the V segment lost 4 bases, leaving 12 bases of the junction unmatched. CDR3 DNA sequence: TGTGCCAGCAGCCTAGAGGAGCTAGCGGGAAGGGATACGCAGTATTTT. Its protein product is CASSLEELAGRDTQYF.

In the case of this clone: One end of the junction varies from germline; a read error may be responsible. The chain carries TRBV7-7 and TRBJ1-3; possibly TRBD1 for D (5 bases). The CDR3 is 15 residues long. Germline CDR1 SSHAT, CDR2 FNYEAQ (reference sequence). The chain's CDR3 is CASSRTGGAGNTIYF. The CDR3 nucleotides read TGTGCTAGCAGCCGTACGGGGGGAGCTGGAAACACCATATATTTT.